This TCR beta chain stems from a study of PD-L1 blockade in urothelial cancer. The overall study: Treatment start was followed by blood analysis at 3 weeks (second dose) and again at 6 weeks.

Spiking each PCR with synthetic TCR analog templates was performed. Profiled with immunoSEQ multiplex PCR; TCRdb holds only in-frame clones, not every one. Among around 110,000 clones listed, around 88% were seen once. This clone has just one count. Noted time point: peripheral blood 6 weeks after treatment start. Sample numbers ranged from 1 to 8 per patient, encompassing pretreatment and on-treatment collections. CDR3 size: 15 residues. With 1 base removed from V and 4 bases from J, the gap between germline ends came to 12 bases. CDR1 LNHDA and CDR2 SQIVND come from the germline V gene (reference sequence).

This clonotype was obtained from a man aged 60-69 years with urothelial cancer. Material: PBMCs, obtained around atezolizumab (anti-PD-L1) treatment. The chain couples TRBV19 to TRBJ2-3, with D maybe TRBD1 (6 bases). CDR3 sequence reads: CASSIVSGGPDTQYF. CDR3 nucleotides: TGTGCCAGTAGTATAGTTAGTGGGGGCCCAGATACGCAGTATTTT.